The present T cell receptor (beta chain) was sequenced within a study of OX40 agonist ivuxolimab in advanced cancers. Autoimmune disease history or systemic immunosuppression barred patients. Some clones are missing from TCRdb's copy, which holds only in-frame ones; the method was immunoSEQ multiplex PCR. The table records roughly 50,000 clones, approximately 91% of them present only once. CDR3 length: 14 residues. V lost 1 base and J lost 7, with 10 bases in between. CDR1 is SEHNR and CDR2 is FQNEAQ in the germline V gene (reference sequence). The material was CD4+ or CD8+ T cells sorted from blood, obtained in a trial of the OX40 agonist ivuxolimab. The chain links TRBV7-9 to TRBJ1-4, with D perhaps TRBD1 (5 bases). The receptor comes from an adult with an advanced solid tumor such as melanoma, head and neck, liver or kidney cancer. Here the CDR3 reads CASSLVQGAEKLFF. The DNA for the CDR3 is TGTGCCAGCAGCTTAGTTCAGGGCGCTGAAAAACTGTTTTTT.